This T cell receptor beta chain was identified during a study of blood T cell repertoires in COVID-19. Whole-study context: Acute-phase and convalescent COVID-19 samples originated in the United States, Italy and Spain. PBMCs, B-cell-depleted T cells, or T cells were the source of the cDNA or gDNA that made up the material.

Sequenced by immunoSEQ multiplex PCR; TCRdb stores in-frame clones only, minus some. The profile shows about 84,000 clones, over 90% of them singletons. This TCR came from a human donor with active COVID-19. The donor label of this sample is uncertain. Material for sequencing was peripheral blood.

The CDR3 region has the DNA TGTGCCAGTAGTATCCCTTTTAAGAGGAACACCGGGGAGCTGTTTTTT. This sequence encodes CASSIPFKRNTGELFF. The rearrangement joins TRBV19 to TRBJ2-2; D call uncertain. The CDR3 is made up of 16 amino acids. Germline V lookup: CDR1 LNHDA, CDR2 SQIVND (reference sequence). Deletions cut 3 bases from V and 1 base from J, with 12 bases between.